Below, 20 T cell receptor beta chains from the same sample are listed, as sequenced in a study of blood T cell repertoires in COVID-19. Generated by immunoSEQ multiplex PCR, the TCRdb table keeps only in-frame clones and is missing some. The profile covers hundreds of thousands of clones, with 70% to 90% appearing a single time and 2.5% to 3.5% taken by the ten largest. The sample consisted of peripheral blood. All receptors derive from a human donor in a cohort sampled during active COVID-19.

The CDR3 DNA follows: TGTGCCTGGGGGACAGAAAATCAGCCCCAGCATTTT. Protein: CAWGTENQPQHF. This sequence joins TRBV30 and TRBJ1-5, with 7 bases aligning to TRBD1. V lost 5 bases to trimming and J lost 4 bases; unmatched junction nucleotides: 2. Germline CDR1 is GTSNPN and CDR2 is SVGIG (reference sequence). This CDR3 has 12 amino acids.

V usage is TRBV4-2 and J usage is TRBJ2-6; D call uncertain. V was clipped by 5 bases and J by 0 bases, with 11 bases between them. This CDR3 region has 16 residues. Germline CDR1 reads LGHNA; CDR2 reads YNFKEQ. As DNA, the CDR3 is TGTGCCAGCAGCACCCTCCCACTCTCTGGGGCCAACGTCCTGACTTTC. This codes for CASSTLPLSGANVLTF.

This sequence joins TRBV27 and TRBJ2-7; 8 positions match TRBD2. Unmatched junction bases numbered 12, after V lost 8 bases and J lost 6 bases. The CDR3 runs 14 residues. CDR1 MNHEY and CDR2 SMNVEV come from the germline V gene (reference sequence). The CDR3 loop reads CASHDSGRSREQYF. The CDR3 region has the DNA TGTGCCAGCCATGACAGCGGGAGATCGCGCGAGCAGTACTTC.

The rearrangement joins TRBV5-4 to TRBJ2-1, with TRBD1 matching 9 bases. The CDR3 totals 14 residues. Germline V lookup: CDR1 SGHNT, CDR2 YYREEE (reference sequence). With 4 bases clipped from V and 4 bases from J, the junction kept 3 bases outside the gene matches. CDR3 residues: CASSPGTGYNEQFF. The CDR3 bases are TGTGCCAGCAGCCCCGGGACAGGGTACAATGAGCAGTTCTTC.

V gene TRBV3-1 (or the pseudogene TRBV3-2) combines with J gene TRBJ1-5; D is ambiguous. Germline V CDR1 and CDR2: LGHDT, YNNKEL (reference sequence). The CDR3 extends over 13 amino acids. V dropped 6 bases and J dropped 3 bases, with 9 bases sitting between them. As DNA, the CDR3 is TGTGCCAGCAGTCCCGACACCAATCAGCCCCAGCATTTT. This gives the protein CASSPDTNQPQHF.

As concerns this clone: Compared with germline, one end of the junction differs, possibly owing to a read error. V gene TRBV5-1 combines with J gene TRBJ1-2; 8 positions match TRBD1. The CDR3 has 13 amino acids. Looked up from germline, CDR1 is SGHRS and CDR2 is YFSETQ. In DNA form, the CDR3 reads TGCGCCAGCAGCGACGATGGACAGGGACTTTTTTCCTTC. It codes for CASSDDGQGLFSF.

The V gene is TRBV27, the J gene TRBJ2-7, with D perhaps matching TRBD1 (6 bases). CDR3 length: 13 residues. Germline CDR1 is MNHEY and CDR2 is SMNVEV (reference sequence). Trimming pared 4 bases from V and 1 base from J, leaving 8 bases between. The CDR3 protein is CASSSQGSYEQYF. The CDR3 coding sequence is TGTGCCAGCAGTTCACAGGGTTCCTACGAGCAGTACTTC.

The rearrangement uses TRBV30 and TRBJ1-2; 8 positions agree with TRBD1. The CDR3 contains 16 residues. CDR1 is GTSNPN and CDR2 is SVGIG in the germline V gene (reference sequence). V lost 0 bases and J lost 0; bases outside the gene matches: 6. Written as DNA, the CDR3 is TGTGCCTGGAGTGTACGGAGGACAGGGACTAACTATGGCTACACCTTC. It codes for CAWSVRRTGTNYGYTF.

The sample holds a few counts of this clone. The CDR3 reads CASSFYGDRHTEAFF. CDR3 coding DNA: TGTGCCAGCAGCTTTTATGGGGACAGGCACACTGAAGCTTTCTTT. The V and J genes are TRBV5-6 and TRBJ1-1; 8 nucleotides agree with TRBD1. This CDR3 has 15 amino acids. The germline V gene has CDR1 SGHDT and CDR2 YYEEEE. V was pared by 2 bases and J by 3 bases, with 6 bases of the junction left unmatched.

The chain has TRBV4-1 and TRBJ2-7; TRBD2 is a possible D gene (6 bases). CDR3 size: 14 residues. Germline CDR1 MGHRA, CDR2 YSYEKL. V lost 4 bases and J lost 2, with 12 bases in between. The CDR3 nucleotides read TGCGCCAGCAGCCGGGTGGAGGGCCCCTACGAGCAGTACTTC. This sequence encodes CASSRVEGPYEQYF.

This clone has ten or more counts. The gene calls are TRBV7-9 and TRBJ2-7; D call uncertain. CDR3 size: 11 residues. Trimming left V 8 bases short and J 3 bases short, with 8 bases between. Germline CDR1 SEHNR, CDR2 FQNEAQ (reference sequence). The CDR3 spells CASVGDYEQYF. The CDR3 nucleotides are TGTGCCAGCGTGGGCGACTACGAGCAGTACTTC.

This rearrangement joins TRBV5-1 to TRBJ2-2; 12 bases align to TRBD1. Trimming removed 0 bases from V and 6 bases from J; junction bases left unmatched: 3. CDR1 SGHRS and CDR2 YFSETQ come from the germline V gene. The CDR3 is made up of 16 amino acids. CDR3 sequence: CASSLVRDRGPGELFF. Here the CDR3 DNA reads TGCGCCAGCAGCTTGGTTCGGGACAGGGGGCCCGGGGAGCTGTTTTTT.

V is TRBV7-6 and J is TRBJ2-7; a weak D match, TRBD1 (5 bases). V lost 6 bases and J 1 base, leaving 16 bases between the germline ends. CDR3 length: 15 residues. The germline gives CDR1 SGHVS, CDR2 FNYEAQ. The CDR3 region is CASSPDRPQSYEQYF. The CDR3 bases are TGTGCCAGCAGTCCCGACAGACCCCAGTCCTACGAGCAGTACTTC.

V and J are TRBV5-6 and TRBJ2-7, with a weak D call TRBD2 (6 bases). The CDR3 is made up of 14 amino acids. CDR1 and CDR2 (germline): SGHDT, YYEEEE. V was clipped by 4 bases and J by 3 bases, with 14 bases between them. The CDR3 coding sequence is TGTGCCAGCAGCCCGGGGGTGTCGGTCTACGAGCAGTACTTC. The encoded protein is CASSPGVSVYEQYF.

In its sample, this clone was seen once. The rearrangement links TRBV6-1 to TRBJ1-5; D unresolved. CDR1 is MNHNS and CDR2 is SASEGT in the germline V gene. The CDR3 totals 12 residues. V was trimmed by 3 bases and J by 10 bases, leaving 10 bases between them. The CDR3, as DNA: TGTGCCAGCAGTGACGGGGTCCTACCCCAGCATTTT. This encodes CASSDGVLPQHF.

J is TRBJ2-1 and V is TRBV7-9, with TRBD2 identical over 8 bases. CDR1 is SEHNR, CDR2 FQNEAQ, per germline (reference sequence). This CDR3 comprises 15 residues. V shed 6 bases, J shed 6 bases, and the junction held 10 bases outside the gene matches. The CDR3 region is CASSFLGLAANEQFF. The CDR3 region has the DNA TGTGCCAGCAGTTTTTTAGGACTAGCTGCCAATGAGCAGTTCTTC.

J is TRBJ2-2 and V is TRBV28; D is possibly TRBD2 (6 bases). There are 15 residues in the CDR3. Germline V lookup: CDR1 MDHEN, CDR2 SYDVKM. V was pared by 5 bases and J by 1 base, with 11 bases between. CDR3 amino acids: CASSPSGWNTGELFF. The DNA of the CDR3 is TGTGCCAGCAGTCCGAGCGGGTGGAACACCGGGGAGCTGTTTTTT.

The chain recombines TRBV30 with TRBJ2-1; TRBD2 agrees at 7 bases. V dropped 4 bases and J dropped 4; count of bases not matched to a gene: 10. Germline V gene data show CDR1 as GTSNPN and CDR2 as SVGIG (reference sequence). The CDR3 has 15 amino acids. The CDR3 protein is CAWTHPGGPYNEQFF. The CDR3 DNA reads TGTGCCTGGACCCATCCGGGGGGACCTTACAATGAGCAGTTCTTC.

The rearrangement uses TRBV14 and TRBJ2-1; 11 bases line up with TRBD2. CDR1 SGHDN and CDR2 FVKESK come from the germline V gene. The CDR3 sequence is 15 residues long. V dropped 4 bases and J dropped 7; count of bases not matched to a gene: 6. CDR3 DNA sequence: TGTGCCAGCAGCCGTAGCGGGGGGGCCCGTAATGAGCAGTTCTTC. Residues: CASSRSGGARNEQFF.

CDR3 in DNA: TGTGCCAGCTCACCACCACCCAGGGTAGAGGATAACTATGGCTACACCTTC. This encodes CASSPPPRVEDNYGYTF. The rearrangement joins TRBV18 to TRBJ1-2; tentative D call: TRBD1 (5 bases). V lost 0 bases and J 1 base, leaving 15 bases between the germline ends. This CDR3 has 17 residues. Germline values: CDR1 KGHSH, CDR2 LQKENI.